The 27 T cell receptor beta chains in this list originate from one sample, sequenced in a study of Graves' ophthalmopathy and Graves' hyperthyroidism. Beta-chain TCR CDR3 regions were amplified from RNA transcripts. Second-round multiplex PCR came after a first-round RT-PCR that employed HTBI primers. MiXCR, applied by TCRdb to the multiplex PCR reads, yields one record per CDR3 protein. The table shows around 660,000 distinct CDR3 sequences, with about 41% occurring only once. Material: peripheral blood. All receptors come from an adult man with Graves' ophthalmopathy.

This chain links TRBV15 with TRBJ2-1, with D possibly TRBD2 on 6 matching bases. The germline V gene encodes CDR1 LNHNV and CDR2 YYDKDF (reference sequence). V was cut by 0 bases and J by 7 bases, with 16 bases left in between. The CDR3 has 16 amino acids. CDR3 in DNA: TGTGCCACCAGCAGAGATCAAGGGACTCGAGGAAATGAGCAGTTCTTC. This sequence encodes CATSRDQGTRGNEQFF.

This clonotype showed up many times. V and J are TRBV2 and TRBJ1-1; 7 bases agree with TRBD1. Germline trimming cut 6 bases from V and 3 bases from J; bases unmatched to any gene: 7. This CDR3 is 14 amino acids long. Looked up from germline, CDR1 is SNHLY and CDR2 is FYNNEI. The CDR3, as DNA: TGTGCCAGCAGAGCGAGGGGGCAAGACACTGAAGCTTTCTTT. It yields the protein CASRARGQDTEAFF.

A few counts support this clonotype. This chain joins TRBV20-1 and TRBJ2-7; a possible D gene is TRBD1 (6 bases). Germline V gene lookup returns CDR1 DFQATT and CDR2 SNEGSKA (reference sequence). Trimming cost V 6 bases and J 3 bases, with 18 bases left between them. CDR3 length equals 14 residues. The CDR3 protein is CSAHRTRGHYEQYF. The CDR3 DNA sequence: TGCAGTGCACATCGAACTAGGGGACACTACGAGCAGTACTTC.

This clonotype was detected many times. This chain links TRBV9 with TRBJ1-2; D perhaps matches TRBD1 (5 bases). Germline V gives CDR1 SGDLS, CDR2 YYNGEE. This CDR3 contains 13 residues. The V end was cut by 4 bases, the J end by 6 bases, with 13 bases between. The CDR3 loop is CASSPGDAHGYTF. CDR3 bases: TGTGCCAGCAGCCCTGGGGACGCTCATGGCTACACCTTC.

This clonotype was seen repeatedly, ten times or more. The chain carries TRBV20-1 and TRBJ2-7; 8 bases line up with TRBD1. Germline CDR1 is DFQATT and CDR2 is SNEGSKA (reference sequence). The CDR3 contains 14 residues. J lost 3 bases, V lost 0 bases, and 4 bases had no gene match. CDR3 sequence reads: CSARDPGQVYEQYF. As DNA, the CDR3 is TGCAGTGCTAGAGATCCGGGACAGGTCTACGAGCAGTACTTC.

In its sample, this clonotype was seen many times. The rearrangement joins TRBV20-1 to TRBJ2-5, with 8 bases aligning to TRBD1. The CDR3 has 12 amino acids. Germline values: CDR1 DFQATT, CDR2 SNEGSKA (reference sequence). V shed 7 bases and J 5 bases; nucleotides not matched to a gene: 6. The CDR3 reads CSVLDRDETQYF. The CDR3 bases are TGCAGTGTTCTGGACAGGGATGAGACCCAGTACTTC.

This clonotype was observed a few times. The chain recombines TRBV11-2 with TRBJ2-2; TRBD1 agrees at 9 bases. The germline V gene encodes CDR1 SGHAT and CDR2 FQNNGV. This CDR3 spans 15 amino acids. V lost 6 bases to trimming and J lost 0 bases; unmatched junction nucleotides: 2. The CDR3 region is CASSGQGTNTGELFF. As DNA, the CDR3 is TGTGCCAGCAGTGGACAGGGGACGAACACCGGGGAGCTGTTTTTT.

The chain recombines TRBV20-1 with TRBJ2-2; D is unclear. Trimming left V 3 bases short and J 7 bases short, with 9 bases between. The germline CDR1 and CDR2 sequences are DFQATT and SNEGSKA (reference sequence). The CDR3 has 12 amino acids. CDR3 nucleotide sequence: TGCAGTGCTAGTGATCCGCGCGGGGAGCTGTTTTTT. Protein: CSASDPRGELFF.

This clonotype appeared a few times. This chain links TRBV3-1 with TRBJ1-4; D not resolved. V shed 1 base and J shed 4 bases, with 10 bases lying between them. Germline CDR1 is LGHDT and CDR2 is YNNKEL (reference sequence). This CDR3 is built from 15 residues. The CDR3 DNA reads TGTGCCAGCAGCCAAGGACGGCGCCTTAATGAAAAACTGTTTTTT. Translation: CASSQGRRLNEKLFF.

Note on this clonotype: A clone one base away is much larger, so this may be a read error. The CDR3 carries no conserved terminal phenylalanine or tryptophan, so it likely arises from a read error. The chain joins TRBV12-3 or TRBV12-4 to TRBJ2-5, with a tentative D call TRBD1 (5 bases). CDR3 length: 14 amino acids. Trimming removed 6 bases at V and 5 bases at J, with 16 bases between. CDR3 in amino acids: CASSRETAQETQYV. The DNA for the CDR3 is TGTGCCAGCAGCCGAGAGACAGCTCAGGAGACCCAGTACGTC.

Only a few counts were recorded for this clonotype. The rearrangement links TRBV12-3 or TRBV12-4 to TRBJ1-3; 11 nucleotides align to TRBD1. The CDR3 has 15 residues. The junction had 2 bases not matched to a gene; V was cut back by 1 base and J by 6 bases. CDR3 sequence: CASSLGTGGLNTIYF. For the CDR3, the DNA is TGTGCCAGCAGTTTAGGGACAGGGGGCTTAAACACCATATATTTT.

About this clonotype itself: A much larger clone is a single base away; this may be a read error. This sequence joins TRBV7-9 and TRBJ2-5; 7 bases agree with TRBD1. Germline lookup yields CDR1 SEHNR and CDR2 FQNEAQ (reference sequence). The trim removed 5 bases at V and 0 bases at J, leaving 9 bases unmatched. The CDR3 covers 16 residues. The CDR3 loop is CASSLGGQGDQETQYF. The DNA for the CDR3 is TGTGCCAGCAGCCTAGGGGGCCAGGGAGACCAAGAGACCCAGTACTTC.

This clonotype was observed at least ten times. This chain joins TRBV20-1 and TRBJ1-6; D uncertain. Trimming removed 0 bases from V and 5 bases from J, with 8 bases in between. The germline V gene encodes CDR1 DFQATT and CDR2 SNEGSKA (reference sequence). The length of the CDR3 is 14 residues. CDR3 loop: CSAREVKDNSPLHF. CDR3 nucleotides: TGCAGTGCTAGAGAAGTTAAGGATAATTCACCCCTCCACTTT.

At least ten counts were recorded for this clonotype. The chain uses TRBV7-3 and TRBJ2-6; 7 positions match TRBD2. V was clipped by 5 bases and J by 0 bases; unmatched bases: 10. The V gene's germline CDR1 is SGHTA and CDR2 FQGTGA. CDR3 length equals 18 residues. CDR3 DNA sequence: TGTGCCAGCAGCCCGACTATGCGGGGGACCTCTGGGGCCAACGTCCTGACTTTC. It yields the protein CASSPTMRGTSGANVLTF.

The V call is TRBV5-1, the J call TRBJ1-6; maybe TRBD1 (6 bases). CDR3 length equals 19 residues. V lost 4 bases and J 2 bases, leaving 22 bases between the germline ends. CDR1 and CDR2 (germline): SGHRS, YFSETQ. Here the CDR3 reads CASSQDVSGGAAYNSPLHF. The CDR3 nucleotides read TGCGCCAGCAGCCAAGATGTTTCGGGGGGGGCGGCCTATAATTCACCCCTCCACTTT.

As concerns this clonotype: At one end, the junction sequence differs from germline, possibly due to a read error. The V gene is TRBV10-3, the J gene TRBJ2-5, with unresolved D. This CDR3 region has 11 residues. From germline, CDR1 is ENHRY and CDR2 SYGVKD. The CDR3 nucleotides are TGTGCCAGCAGTTGGGTGGCGACCCAGTACTTC. This codes for CASSWVATQYF.

This clonotype was detected many times. The chain carries TRBV20-1 and TRBJ1-2; the D is unclear. V was clipped by 5 bases and J by 3 bases, with 19 bases between them. This CDR3 contains 15 residues. From germline, CDR1 is DFQATT and CDR2 SNEGSKA (reference sequence). CDR3 sequence (DNA): TGCAGTGCTGACTCCGGATTACGGCATGACTATGGCTACACCTTC. This encodes CSADSGLRHDYGYTF.

The chain links TRBV5-1 to TRBJ1-2; 10 bases line up with TRBD1. Germline V gene sequence: CDR1 SGHRS, CDR2 YFSETQ. There are 13 residues in the CDR3. The V and J ends lost 3 bases and 6 bases, in that order; junction bases with no gene match: 2. CDR3 DNA: TGCGCCAGCAGCTGGGGGACAGGGGATGGCTACACCTTC. Its protein is CASSWGTGDGYTF.

This clonotype has ten or more counts. The V gene is TRBV19, the J gene TRBJ2-7; D remains unclear. The CDR3 sequence is 13 residues long. V was pared by 5 bases and J by 3 bases, with 11 bases between. Germline lookup yields CDR1 LNHDA and CDR2 SQIVND (reference sequence). CDR3 region: CASSVRPGYEQYF. DNA for the CDR3: TGTGCCAGTAGTGTGCGACCCGGCTACGAGCAGTACTTC.

This chain's CDR3 is CASSRSGTGAMNTEAFF. The CDR3 coding sequence is TGTGCCAGCAGCCGTTCCGGGACAGGGGCGATGAACACTGAAGCTTTCTTT. The V call is TRBV11-2, the J call TRBJ1-1; TRBD1 matches 10 bases. V lost 5 bases and J lost 0; bases outside the gene matches: 9. Germline CDR1 and CDR2: SGHAT and FQNNGV. The CDR3 covers 17 residues.

The sample holds a few counts of this clonotype. The rearrangement links TRBV7-8 to TRBJ2-3; perhaps TRBD2 as D (6 bases). Trimming stripped 2 bases from V and 2 bases from J, with 14 bases between. The length of the CDR3 is 16 residues. CDR1 is SGHVS, CDR2 FQNEAQ, per germline. The CDR3 coding sequence is TGTGCCAGCAGCTTATTGGAGGGGCGCCTCACAGATACGCAGTATTTT. It is translated as CASSLLEGRLTDTQYF.

The chain recombines TRBV5-4 with TRBJ1-1; D is possibly TRBD1 (6 bases). V shed 4 bases and J shed 3 bases, with 16 bases lying between them. The CDR3 sequence is 15 residues long. Germline V gene lookup returns CDR1 SGHNT and CDR2 YYREEE (reference sequence). The CDR3 is CASSAWTALDTEAFF. CDR3 coding DNA: TGTGCCAGCAGCGCATGGACAGCTCTCGACACTGAAGCTTTCTTT.

In this sample, this clonotype turned up many times. This rearrangement joins TRBV27 to TRBJ1-2; D is possibly TRBD1 (5 bases). The CDR3 length is 12 residues. V shed 3 bases and J shed 6 bases, with 8 bases lying between them. CDR1 is MNHEY and CDR2 is SMNVEV in the germline V gene (reference sequence). The CDR3 DNA reads as TGTGCCAGCAGTTTCCGGGGCGATGGCTACACCTTC. Protein product: CASSFRGDGYTF.

In its sample, this clonotype was seen many times. The chain has TRBV7-9 and TRBJ2-2, with TRBD1 as a possible D gene (5 bases). This CDR3 region has 14 residues. Germline CDR1 and CDR2: SEHNR and FQNEAQ (reference sequence). V was pared by 6 bases and J by 4 bases, with 12 bases between. CDR3 in amino acids: CASRGGRATGELFF. The CDR3 DNA follows: TGTGCCAGCAGGGGTGGCAGGGCCACCGGGGAGCTGTTTTTT.

This clonotype has ten or more counts. The chain employs TRBV7-9 and TRBJ2-2, with D uncertain. The CDR3 length is 13 residues. Germline CDR1 and CDR2: SEHNR and FQNEAQ (reference sequence). Trimming cost V 3 bases and J 5 bases, with 7 bases left between them. The CDR3 DNA is TGTGCCAGCAGCTTCAAAGGGACCGGGGAGCTGTTTTTT. As protein: CASSFKGTGELFF.

This clonotype occurred many times. The chain has TRBV20-1 and TRBJ2-7; 13 positions match TRBD2. V lost 5 bases, J lost 3 bases, and 4 bases stayed unmatched. The CDR3 is made up of 14 amino acids. Germline CDR1 reads DFQATT; CDR2 reads SNEGSKA (reference sequence). The DNA for the CDR3 is TGCAGTGCTTTGACTAGCGGGGGGAACTACGAGCAGTACTTC. Translating gives CSALTSGGNYEQYF.

In this sample, this clonotype turned up many times. The chain has TRBV29-1 and TRBJ2-7; 7 positions match TRBD1. CDR3 length: 11 residues. The trim removed 6 bases at V and 3 bases at J, leaving 2 bases unmatched. Germline V CDR1 and CDR2: SQVTM, ANQGSEA. CDR3 sequence reads: CSVGDSYEQYF. The CDR3, as DNA: TGCAGCGTGGGGGACAGCTACGAGCAGTACTTC.